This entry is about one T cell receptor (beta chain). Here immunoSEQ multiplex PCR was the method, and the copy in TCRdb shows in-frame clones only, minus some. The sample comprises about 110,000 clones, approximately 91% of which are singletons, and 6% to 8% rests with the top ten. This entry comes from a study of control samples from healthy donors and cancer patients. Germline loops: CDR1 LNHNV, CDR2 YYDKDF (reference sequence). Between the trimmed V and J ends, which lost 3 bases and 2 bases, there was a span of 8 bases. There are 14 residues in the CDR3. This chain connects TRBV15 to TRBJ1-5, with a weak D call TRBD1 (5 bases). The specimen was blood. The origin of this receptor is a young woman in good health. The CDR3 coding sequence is TGTGCCACCAGCAGGGGGGGTGGCAATCAGCCCCAGCATTTT. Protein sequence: CATSRGGGNQPQHF. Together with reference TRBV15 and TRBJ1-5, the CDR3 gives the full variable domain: DAMVIQNPRYQVTQFGKPVTLSCSQTLNHNVMYWYQQKSSQAPKLLFHYYDKDFNNEADTPDNFQSRRPNTSFCFLDIRSPGLGDTAMYLCATSRGGGNQPQHFGDGTRLSIL.